The present TCR delta chain was sequenced within a study of delta chains in infants with herpesvirus infections (dated by TCRdb to the early 2020s). With regard to the full study: The study prospectively followed a Ugandan infant birth cohort from birth to characterize gammadelta T cell responses to primary cytomegalovirus (CMV) infection. From PBMC, gammadelta TCRs were sequenced for around 19 CMV-infected infants (one congenitally infected) and several CMV-uninfected infants who had sufficient sample available. Blood samples from the infants were grouped into approximate ages of 1.5, 4, 8 and 12 months. Belgian fetal and cord blood gammadelta TCR data that had been published previously were included solely for comparison and were not produced in this cohort. Broader findings and caveats from the paper: Limitations noted by the authors included a small sample size and a lack of race- or environment-matched controls, because nearly all Ugandans acquire CMV before adulthood. The public clonotype was detected only at the first time point after infection and was not found in uninfected infants or in infants infected after 120 days. The public clonotype might still be present below the detection limit in CMV-uninfected infants.

This clone is categorized as large (0.1 to 1%). Its antigen is still unknown. No quality values exist for individual bases; no much larger clone is one base distant. In Kampala, Uganda, pregnant women receiving prenatal care were recruited and their infants were enrolled, and documentation of maternal HIV status was required. Weekly visits were made to families, and infant clinical information, oral swabs and peripheral blood were collected beginning at 6 weeks of age and every 4 months thereafter. Blood was collected in heparin tubes, and PBMC were isolated by Ficoll-Paque density gradient centrifugation and cryopreserved. The library was generated by RT-PCR. PBMC RNA was reverse transcribed with SuperScript II using gamma-chain- and delta-chain-specific primers to generate TCR cDNA. cDNA was purified with AMPure XP beads, amplified, and indexed with Illumina adapters using the Nextera XT Index Kit. Sequencing of gammadelta TCR libraries was carried out on an Illumina MiSeq using a V2 300-cycle kit. Turning to the authors' computational methods: Using MiXCR v2.1.12, CDR3 sequences were assembled, and reads were mapped onto D, J and V genes obtained from GenBank. VDJtools v1.2.1 was used to carry out repertoire analyses of the CDR3 clonotypes. With CATT, TCRdb called clones again from the public reads; duplicate DNA rows were later joined. TCRdb assigned the V and J calls; the authors' analysis was not used. The sample records more than 700 delta-chain clones, under 35% of which are singletons. About 19% of the sample rests with the top ten.

The sequencing used peripheral blood, collected at time point 1 of longitudinal follow-up. This TCR came from a human donor who was a Ugandan infant, either HIV-exposed or HIV-unexposed (not recorded which).

CDR3 sequence: CALGEPKPLRILGDRVFTDKLIF. The DNA sequence is TGTGCTCTTGGGGAACCCAAACCTTTACGTATACTGGGGGATAGGGTTTTCACCGATAAACTCATCTTT. This chain joins TRDV1 to TRDJ1; 11 junctional bases match TRDD3. From the cysteine up to the phenylalanine, the CDR3 has a length of 23 residues. The entry retains the CDR3 DNA only, 69 bases that are in frame from base 1. V is trimmed back by 1 base and J by 1 base, and the junction contains 23 bases that no gene match accounts for. Via the germline V gene, CDR1 is TSWWSYY and CDR2 QGS.